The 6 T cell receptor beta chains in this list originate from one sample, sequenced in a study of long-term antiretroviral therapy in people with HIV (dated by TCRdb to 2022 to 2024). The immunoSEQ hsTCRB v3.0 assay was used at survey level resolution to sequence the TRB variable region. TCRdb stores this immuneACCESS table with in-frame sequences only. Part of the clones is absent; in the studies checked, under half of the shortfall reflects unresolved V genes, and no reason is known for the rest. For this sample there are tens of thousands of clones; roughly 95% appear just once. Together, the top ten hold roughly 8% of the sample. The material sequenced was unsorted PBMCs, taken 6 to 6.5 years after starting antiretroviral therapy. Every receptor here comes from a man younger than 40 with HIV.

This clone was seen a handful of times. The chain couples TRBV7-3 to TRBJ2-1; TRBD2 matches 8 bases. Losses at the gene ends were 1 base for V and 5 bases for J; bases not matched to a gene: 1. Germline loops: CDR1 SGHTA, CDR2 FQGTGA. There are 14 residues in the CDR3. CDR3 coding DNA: TGTGCCAGCAGCTTAATCGGGGGGGACAATGAGCAGTTCTTC. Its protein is CASSLIGGDNEQFF.

DNA of the CDR3: TGTGCCAGCAGCTTAGATGGGGGGAGGCAGCCCCAGCATTTT. As protein: CASSLDGGRQPQHF. The V call is TRBV7-2, the J call TRBJ1-5; a weak D match, TRBD1 (5 bases). Germline V CDR1 and CDR2: SGHTA, FQGNSA. V was trimmed by 1 base and J by 7 bases, leaving 11 bases between them. CDR3 length equals 14 residues.

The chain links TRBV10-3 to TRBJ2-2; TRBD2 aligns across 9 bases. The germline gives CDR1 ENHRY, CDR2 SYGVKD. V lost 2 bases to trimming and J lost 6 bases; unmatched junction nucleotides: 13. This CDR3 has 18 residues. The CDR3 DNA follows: TGTGCCATCAGTGAGGTGGATAGCGGGAGATTTTTGGCCGGGGAGCTGTTTTTT. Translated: CAISEVDSGRFLAGELFF.

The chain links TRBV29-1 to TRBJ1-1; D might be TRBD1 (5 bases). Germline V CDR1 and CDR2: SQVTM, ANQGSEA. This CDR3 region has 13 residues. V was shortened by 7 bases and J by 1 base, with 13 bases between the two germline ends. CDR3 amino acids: CSAWPGGNTEAFF. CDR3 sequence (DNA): TGCAGCGCCTGGCCGGGGGGGAACACTGAAGCTTTCTTT.

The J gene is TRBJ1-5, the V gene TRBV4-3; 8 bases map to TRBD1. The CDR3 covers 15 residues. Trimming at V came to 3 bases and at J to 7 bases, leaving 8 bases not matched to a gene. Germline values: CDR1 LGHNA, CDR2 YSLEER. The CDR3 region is CASSQDRVPQQPQHF. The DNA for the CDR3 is TGCGCCAGCAGCCAGGACAGGGTCCCTCAACAGCCCCAGCATTTT.

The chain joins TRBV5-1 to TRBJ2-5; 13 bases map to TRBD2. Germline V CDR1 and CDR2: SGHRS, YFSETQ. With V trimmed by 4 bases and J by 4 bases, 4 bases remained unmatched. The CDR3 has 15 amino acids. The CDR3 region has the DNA TGCGCCAGCAGCCCCGGACTAGCGGGGGTAGAGACCCAGTACTTC. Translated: CASSPGLAGVETQYF. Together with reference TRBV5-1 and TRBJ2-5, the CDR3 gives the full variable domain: KAGVTQTPRYLIKTRGQQVTLSCSPISGHRSVSWYQQTPGQGLQFLFEYFSETQRNKGNFPGRFSGRQFSNSRSEMNVSTLELGDSALYLCASSPGLAGVETQYFGPGTRLLVL.